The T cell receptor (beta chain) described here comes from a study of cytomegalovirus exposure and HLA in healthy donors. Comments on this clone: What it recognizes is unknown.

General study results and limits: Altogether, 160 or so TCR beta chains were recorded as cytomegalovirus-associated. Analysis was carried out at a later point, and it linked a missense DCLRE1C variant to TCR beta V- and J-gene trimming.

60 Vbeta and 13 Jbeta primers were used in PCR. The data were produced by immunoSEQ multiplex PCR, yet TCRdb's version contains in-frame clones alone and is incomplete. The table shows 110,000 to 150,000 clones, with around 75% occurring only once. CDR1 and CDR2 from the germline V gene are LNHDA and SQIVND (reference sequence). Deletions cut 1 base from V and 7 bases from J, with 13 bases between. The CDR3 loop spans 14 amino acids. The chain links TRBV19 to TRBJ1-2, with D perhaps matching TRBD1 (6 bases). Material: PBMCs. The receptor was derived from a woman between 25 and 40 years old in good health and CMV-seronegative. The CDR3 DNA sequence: TGTGCCAGTAGTATAGGGAGGCAGGGGACTGGCTACACCTTC. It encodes CASSIGRQGTGYTF.